This TCR beta chain comes out of a study of blood T cell repertoires in COVID-19. Looking at the study overall: The United States, Italy and Spain were the sources of the acute and convalescent COVID-19 samples. T cells, B-cell-depleted T cells, or PBMCs supplied cDNA or gDNA.

As processed by the authors: Scientists estimated how many nucleated cells there were by amplifying reference gene primers. Data came from immunoSEQ multiplex PCR; TCRdb stores just in-frame clones and leaves some out. That table supplies the V and J calls and clone size; D and trimming were determined from the DNA. The data hold around 100,000 clones, with around 93% observed a single time. The V gene's germline CDR1 is LNHDA and CDR2 SQIVND (reference sequence). CDR3 length: 16 residues. J was trimmed by 7 bases and V by 6 bases; bases with no gene match: 14. The gene calls are TRBV19 and TRBJ2-1; 8 nucleotides line up with TRBD2. This sequence was found in a human donor with active COVID-19. The donor label of this sample is uncertain. Material for sequencing was peripheral blood. The CDR3 spells CASSGGGAAGINEQFF. In DNA form, the CDR3 reads TGTGCCAGTAGCGGGGGGGGAGCGGCAGGTATAAATGAGCAGTTCTTC.